The 26 T cell receptor beta chains below were found in one sample sequenced in a study of T cell repertoires in cytomegalovirus infection. TCRdb called the reads again in MiXCR, with one record for every CDR3 protein. The table records 350,000 to 400,000 distinct CDR3 sequences, about a third of them present only once. Their antigens are not known. Sample: cultured PBMCs, taken from culture after CMV antigen stimulation. The receptor source for this set is a human donor in good health (CMV status not recorded). Some clones in this sample may be carry-over from other donors' samples.

This clonotype has a count of ten or more. The CDR3 loop reads CASSPQDRHMNTEAFF. CDR3 DNA: TGTGCCAGCAGCCCCCAAGACAGGCACATGAACACTGAAGCTTTCTTT. This chain joins TRBV7-9 and TRBJ1-1, with D possibly being TRBD1 (6 bases). Germline CDR1 SEHNR, CDR2 FQNEAQ (reference sequence). The CDR3 contains 16 residues. V gave up 5 bases and J gave up 0 bases, with 16 bases separating them.

There are a few counts of this clonotype. The gene calls are TRBV7-2 and TRBJ2-1; 7 positions agree with TRBD1. V trimming: 2 bases; J trimming: 5 bases; junction bases outside the gene matches: 9. From germline, CDR1 is SGHTA and CDR2 FQGNSA. The CDR3 sequence is 16 residues long. CDR3 nucleotide sequence: TGTGCCAGCAGCTTATCCACAGGGGTCGTTAACAATGAGCAGTTCTTC. The encoded protein is CASSLSTGVVNNEQFF.

The sample holds many counts of this clonotype. The chain has TRBV7-2 and TRBJ1-3, with D maybe TRBD1 (6 bases). Germline V lookup: CDR1 SGHTA, CDR2 FQGNSA. This CDR3 is 14 amino acids long. V gave up 5 bases and J gave up 1 base, with 9 bases separating them. The DNA for the CDR3 is TGTGCCAGCAGCAACAGGGTTTCTGGAAACACCATATATTTT. It translates to CASSNRVSGNTIYF.

This clonotype came up many times. The gene calls are TRBV7-2 and TRBJ2-7, with D maybe TRBD1 (6 bases). From germline, CDR1 is SGHTA and CDR2 FQGNSA. The CDR3 has 15 residues. Trimming removed 1 base from V and 3 bases from J, with 13 bases in between. The CDR3 loop reads CASSLGPSGVYEQYV. The CDR3 bases are TGTGCCAGCAGCTTAGGCCCGTCAGGGGTCTACGAGCAGTACGTC.

The chain links TRBV5-4 to TRBJ1-2, with 7 bases matching TRBD1. Germline assignment: CDR1 SGHNT and CDR2 YYREEE (reference sequence). This CDR3 comprises 16 residues. The J segment lost 1 base and the V segment lost 3 bases, leaving 9 bases of the junction unmatched. DNA of the CDR3: TGTGCCAGCAGCTCACCCCCGGGACAGAATAACTATGGCTACACCTTC. Translating it yields CASSSPPGQNNYGYTF.

The chain carries TRBV12-3 or TRBV12-4 and TRBJ2-3, with D perhaps being TRBD1 or TRBD2 (5 bases each). Deletions cut 6 bases from V and 5 bases from J, with 15 bases between. There are 14 residues in the CDR3. The CDR3 DNA is TGTGCCAGCAGACTCCCGGGACGGGGAGATACGCAGTATTTT. Residues: CASRLPGRGDTQYF.

This rearrangement joins TRBV7-6 to TRBJ2-2; tentatively, D is TRBD2 (5 bases). CDR1 is SGHVS, CDR2 FNYEAQ, per germline. V was pared by 5 bases and J by 4 bases, with 8 bases between. The CDR3 consists of 13 residues. This CDR3 reads CASSTRGTGELFF. Written as DNA, the CDR3 is TGTGCCAGCAGCACCCGGGGCACCGGGGAGCTGTTTTTT.

The chain is built from TRBV20-1 and TRBJ2-7; the D is unclear. V was clipped by 2 bases and J by 5 bases, with 10 bases between them. The V gene's germline CDR1 is DFQATT and CDR2 SNEGSKA (reference sequence). CDR3 length: 12 amino acids. The CDR3 coding sequence is TGCAGTGCTAGACCAGGCCGGGACGAGCAGTACTTC. Translating it yields CSARPGRDEQYF.

Written as DNA, the CDR3 is TGTGCCACCAGTGATCCCGGGACGACCTATGGCTACACCTTC. It is translated as CATSDPGTTYGYTF. J is TRBJ1-2 and V is TRBV24-1, with D possibly matching TRBD1 (5 bases). The CDR3 spans 14 residues. V was cut by 3 bases and J by 4 bases, with 11 bases left in between. Germline CDR1 reads KGHDR; CDR2 reads SFDVKD.

CDR3 sequence: CASSFHQARVEAFF. CDR3 coding DNA: TGTGCCAGCAGCTTTCATCAGGCGCGAGTTGAAGCTTTCTTT. The chain carries TRBV7-2 and TRBJ1-1, with unresolved D. CDR3 length: 14 residues. Germline-derived CDR1 and CDR2 are SGHTA and FQGNSA. V dropped 3 bases and J dropped 7 bases, with 15 bases sitting between them.

V and J are TRBV7-2 and TRBJ2-1; a weak D match, TRBD2 (5 bases). CDR1 is SGHTA and CDR2 is FQGNSA in the germline V gene. The CDR3 extends over 14 amino acids. V was clipped by 4 bases and J by 5 bases, with 12 bases between them. The CDR3 sequence: CASSSNGLDNEQFF. CDR3 coding DNA: TGTGCCAGCAGCTCGAACGGACTCGACAATGAGCAGTTCTTC.

This clonotype was detected many times. V usage is TRBV28 and J usage is TRBJ2-3; no firm D call. The V end was cut by 3 bases, the J end by 1 base, with 8 bases between. The CDR3 consists of 14 residues. CDR1 is MDHEN, CDR2 SYDVKM, per germline. The CDR3 region has the DNA TGTGCCAGCAGTTTTTTATCTGGCACAGATACGCAGTATTTT. Its translation is CASSFLSGTDTQYF.

CDR3 amino acids: CASSGGNGETQYF. The CDR3 region has the DNA TGCGCCAGCAGTGGCGGGAATGGAGAGACCCAGTACTTC. The chain combines TRBV10-1 with TRBJ2-5, with TRBD2 as a possible D gene (6 bases). V dropped 4 bases and J dropped 4 bases, with 10 bases sitting between them. This CDR3 has 13 amino acids. Germline CDR1 reads WNHNN; CDR2 reads SYGVQD (reference sequence).

The chain carries TRBV20-1 and TRBJ2-1; TRBD2 agrees at 8 bases. The V segment lost 0 bases and the J segment 1 base; nucleotides outside the gene matches: 8. This CDR3 is built from 17 residues. Germline V gene sequence: CDR1 DFQATT, CDR2 SNEGSKA (reference sequence). CDR3 in amino acids: CSAREIAGTQSYNEQFF. The CDR3 DNA follows: TGCAGTGCTAGAGAGATAGCGGGGACCCAATCCTACAATGAGCAGTTCTTC.

The genes are TRBV12-3 or TRBV12-4 and TRBJ2-1, with 10 nucleotides matching TRBD2. The CDR3 covers 18 residues. Trimming cost V 5 bases and J 5 bases; bases outside gene matches: 15. The CDR3 loop is CASSPLRVAGGNDNEQFF. CDR3 DNA: TGTGCCAGCAGTCCCCTCCGGGTAGCGGGAGGTAACGACAATGAGCAGTTCTTC.

The chain carries TRBV28 and TRBJ1-1; 9 bases are shared with TRBD1. V lost 5 bases and J lost 3; bases outside the gene matches: 1. In germline, CDR1 is MDHEN, CDR2 SYDVKM. This CDR3 is built from 13 residues. The CDR3 spells CASSDRGYTEAFF. CDR3 sequence (DNA): TGTGCCAGCAGTGACAGGGGGTACACTGAAGCTTTCTTT.

This chain joins TRBV12-3 or TRBV12-4 and TRBJ2-1, with D hard to call. Deletions cut 6 bases from V and 5 bases from J, with 20 bases between. The CDR3 consists of 16 residues. This CDR3 is CASSLDPRPLNNEQFF. The CDR3 DNA follows: TGTGCCAGCAGCTTGGACCCCCGGCCCTTAAACAATGAGCAGTTCTTC.

The rearrangement links TRBV12-3 or TRBV12-4 to TRBJ2-1; a weak D match, TRBD2 (5 bases). Trimming took 5 bases from V and 5 from J, leaving 10 bases between them. The CDR3 has 13 residues. The CDR3: CASSSRGHNEQFF. CDR3 DNA: TGTGCCAGCAGTAGCCGGGGTCACAATGAGCAGTTCTTC.

The chain carries TRBV5-1 and TRBJ1-2, with no clear D. The CDR3 spans 16 residues. Trimming removed 0 bases at V and 4 bases at J, with 16 bases between. The germline CDR1 and CDR2 sequences are SGHRS and YFSETQ. The CDR3 coding sequence is TGCGCCAGCAGCTTGGCCTCGGCAGTATCCATCTATGGCTACACCTTC. It specifies CASSLASAVSIYGYTF.

V usage is TRBV5-4 and J usage is TRBJ1-1; no reliable D call. Germline V gene sequence: CDR1 SGHNT, CDR2 YYREEE (reference sequence). Trimming removed 0 bases at V and 5 bases at J, with 11 bases between. The CDR3 sequence is 14 residues long. CDR3: CASSLGGGMTEAFF. In DNA, the CDR3 is TGTGCCAGCAGCTTGGGTGGAGGTATGACTGAAGCTTTCTTT.

The chain links TRBV14 to TRBJ1-4, with D uncertain. The CDR3 loop spans 15 amino acids. V dropped 0 bases and J dropped 6 bases, with 11 bases sitting between them. Germline CDR1 reads SGHDN; CDR2 reads FVKESK. DNA of the CDR3: TGTGCCAGCAGCCAAGATCGGGTAACGGATGAAAAACTGTTTTTT. Translation: CASSQDRVTDEKLFF.

The rearrangement uses TRBV19 and TRBJ2-2; unclear D gene. With 1 base removed from V and 5 bases from J, the gap between germline ends came to 8 bases. The CDR3 is made up of 14 amino acids. Germline V lookup: CDR1 LNHDA, CDR2 SQIVND (reference sequence). The CDR3 region has the DNA TGTGCCAGTAGTATAGCACTCACGACCGGGGAGCTGTTTTTT. Translation: CASSIALTTGELFF. The whole variable domain, remainder taken from reference TRBV19 and TRBJ2-2, is DGGITQSPKYLFRKEGQNVTLSCEQNLNHDAMYWYRQDPGQGLRLIYYSQIVNDFQKGDIAEGYSVSREKKESFPLTVTSAQKNPTAFYLCASSIALTTGELFFGEGSRLTVL.

CDR3 in amino acids: CASSLGGQGARHF. Here the CDR3 DNA reads TGTGCCAGCAGTTTAGGGGGCCAGGGCGCTCGGCATTTT. This sequence joins TRBV12-3 or TRBV12-4 and TRBJ1-5, with a tentative D call TRBD1 (5 bases). V was pared by 1 base and J by 15 bases, with 16 bases between. The CDR3 covers 13 residues.

The chain couples TRBV12-3 or TRBV12-4 to TRBJ1-1; no clear D gene. Trimming took 1 base from V and 1 from J, leaving 7 bases between them. The CDR3 covers 14 residues. CDR3 DNA sequence: TGTGCCAGCAGTTTAGGACTCCGGAACACTGAAGCTTTCTTT. Its protein product is CASSLGLRNTEAFF.

The chain is built from TRBV11-2 and TRBJ2-3, with a tentative D call TRBD1 (6 bases). Germline V CDR1 and CDR2: SGHAT, FQNNGV. The CDR3 is 13 amino acids. V dropped 3 bases and J dropped 7 bases, with 11 bases sitting between them. The CDR3 reads CASSFPGHYTQYF. The CDR3 DNA reads as TGTGCCAGCAGCTTTCCGGGACACTATACGCAGTATTTT.

CDR3 region: CASSQGQLNEKLFF. The CDR3 DNA is TGCGCCAGCAGCCAGGGACAGCTGAATGAAAAACTGTTTTTT. This chain uses TRBV4-1 with TRBJ1-4; 7 positions agree with TRBD1. The CDR3 totals 14 residues. CDR1 MGHRA and CDR2 YSYEKL come from the germline V gene. V gave up 3 bases and J gave up 5 bases; unmatched junction bases: 3.